A selection of T cell receptor beta chains follows, all from one sample in a study of T cells in Graves' hyperthyroidism and ophthalmopathy. TCRdb ran MiXCR on the multiplex PCR reads and lists one entry per CDR3 protein. The sample carries around 350,000 distinct CDR3 sequences, around 15% recorded once. The sample was blood. These receptors all stem from a woman aged 55-70 years with Graves' ophthalmopathy. The CDR3 runs from the conserved cysteine through the conserved F or W. A D gene is named only where the DNA matches it firmly. Size tells how often a clone was seen (once, few, many) or the class of an expanded clone, and some rows leave it out.

d_gene,j_gene,v_gene,len,abundance,CDR3nt,CDR3aa
TRBD2,TRBJ2-5,TRBV4-2,15,.,TGTGCCAGCAGCCAAGCCCTTGGGGGGGTTGAGACCCAGTACTTC,CASSQALGGVETQYF
TRBD2,TRBJ2-7,TRBV10-3,15,few,TGTGCCATCAGTTCCGGGACTAGCGTTCTCAACGAGCAGTACTTC,CAISSGTSVLNEQYF
.,TRBJ2-5,TRBV2,12,many,TGTGCCAGCACTGCGTACCAAGAGACCCAGTACTTC,CASTAYQETQYF
TRBD2,TRBJ2-7,TRBV6-1,16,.,TGTGCCAGCAGTTTTACCGCTAGCGGGAGGGCGCGGGAGCAGTACTTC,CASSFTASGRAREQYF
.,TRBJ1-2,TRBV2,14,many,TGTGCCAGCAGAGGGAACAGGGCTAGCTATGGCTACACCTTC,CASRGNRASYGYTF
TRBD1,TRBJ1-2,TRBV5-1,16,many,TGCGCCAGCAGCTTAGGGACAGCGGGGGCACTCTATGGCTACACCTTC,CASSLGTAGALYGYTF
.,TRBJ2-3,TRBV7-8,17,.,TGTGCCAGCAGCTTGCTACCCCCGGGGCCTACCACAGATACGCAGTATTTT,CASSLLPPGPTTDTQYF
.,TRBJ1-2,TRBV11-2,14,many,TGTGCCAGCAGCTTAGAAGGCAGCCGATATGGCTACACCTTC,CASSLEGSRYGYTF
.,TRBJ1-1,TRBV5-1,14,few,TGCGCCAGCAGCTTGGACTCCAGGAACACTGAAGCTTTCTTT,CASSLDSRNTEAFF
.,TRBJ1-2,TRBV3-1,14,many,TGTGCCAGCAGCCAAGATGCCGGGCCCTATGGCTACACCTTC,CASSQDAGPYGYTF
.,TRBJ1-6,TRBV28,18,many,TGTGCCAGCAGTTTTGCCGGGGGACATGGGAGCGCAAATTCACCCCTCCACTTT,CASSFAGGHGSANSPLHF
TRBD1,TRBJ2-1,TRBV7-9,18,.,TGTGCCAGCAGCCGCTGGATTGCGTCGGGACAGGGGGCGAATGAGCAGTTCTTC,CASSRWIASGQGANEQFF
TRBD1,TRBJ2-2,TRBV19,15,.,TGTGCCACACAAACCGGGACAGGGGTGTTCGGGGAGCTGTTTTTT,CATQTGTGVFGELFF
.,TRBJ2-3,TRBV5-4,14,.,TGTGCCAGCAGCTTGCTACCCCCAAAAGATACGCAGTATTTT,CASSLLPPKDTQYF
.,TRBJ1-2,TRBV2,15,many,TGTGCCAGCAGTGAACAAATCGGGAGCGGCTATGGCTACACCTTC,CASSEQIGSGYGYTF
TRBD1,TRBJ1-5,TRBV20-1,14,many,TGCAGTGCTATTCCGGGACAGCACAATCAGCCCCAGCATTTT,CSAIPGQHNQPQHF
.,TRBJ1-4,TRBV27,14,.,TGTGCCAGCAGTTTTGGGCGGCCCCTTCAAAAACTGTTTTTT,CASSFGRPLQKLFF
.,TRBJ1-5,TRBV20-1,15,.,TGCAGTGCTAGAGATTTCGGGAATAGCAATCAGCCCCAGCATTTT,CSARDFGNSNQPQHF
TRBD1,TRBJ2-1,TRBV28,17,few,TGTGCCAGCAGTCCAGGACAGGGCAGTCCCTCCTACAATGAGCAGTTCTTC,CASSPGQGSPSYNEQFF
.,TRBJ2-2,TRBV3-1,14,many,TGTGCCAGCAGCTGGTCCGGGGCCTCCCACGGAATGTTTTTT,CASSWSGASHGMFF
TRBD1,TRBJ2-3,TRBV7-6,20,many,TGTGCCAGCAGCTTGGGGGACAGGCCCCAGGCCCACCCACTACTAGATACGCAGTATTTT,CASSLGDRPQAHPLLDTQYF
.,TRBJ2-7,TRBV11-2,12,many,TGTGCCAGCAGCTTTGGGCAGGGCGAGCAGTACTTC,CASSFGQGEQYF
TRBD1,TRBJ2-1,TRBV19,16,.,TGTGCCAGTAGTCCTCGGACAGGTCGGACGTACAATGGGCAGTTCTTC,CASSPRTGRTYNGQFF
.,TRBJ1-3,TRBV7-8,14,many,TGTGCCAGCAGCTCAGGAGGGGTCGGAAACACCATATATTTT,CASSSGGVGNTIYF
TRBD2,TRBJ2-5,TRBV6-2/TRBV6-3,15,many,TGTGCCAGCAAGGTCAGGGGACTAGCGGGAGAGACCCAGTACTTC,CASKVRGLAGETQYF
.,TRBJ2-1,TRBV7-9,13,many,TGTGCCAGCAGCTTAGCGGGAGTACTTGAGCAGTTCTTC,CASSLAGVLEQFF
.,TRBJ2-7,TRBV29-1,11,many,TGCAGCGTCGTTAGCCACGACGAGCAGTACTTC,CSVVSHDEQYF
TRBD1,TRBJ1-2,TRBV6-1,15,many,TGTGCCAGCAGCCTCACCCGACAGGGGTACTATGGCTACACCTTC,CASSLTRQGYYGYTF
TRBD1,TRBJ2-7,TRBV10-2,14,many,TGCGCCAGCAGCCCCGGGACAGCCCCCTTCGAGCAGTACTTC,CASSPGTAPFEQYF
.,TRBJ2-1,TRBV2,14,many,TGTGCCAGCAGTGAACACTCAGCGACCAATGAGCAGTTCTTC,CASSEHSATNEQFF
.,TRBJ2-7,TRBV24-1,14,few,TGTGCCACCAGTGTCGTGCTCTTCGCCTACGAGCAGTACTTC,CATSVVLFAYEQYF
.,TRBJ1-1,TRBV29-1,13,few,TGCAGCGTTGCCTTAACTCAGAACACTGAAGCTTTCTTT,CSVALTQNTEAFF
.,TRBJ1-6,TRBV6-2/TRBV6-3,16,few,TGTGCCAGCAGTTCTATACGCGGGGCCGGAGATTCACCCCTCCACTTT,CASSSIRGAGDSPLHF
.,TRBJ2-2,TRBV27,16,.,TGTGCCAGCCACAGTATAGGGTCCCCGAACACCGGGGAGCTGTTTTTT,CASHSIGSPNTGELFF
.,TRBJ2-2,TRBV2,15,many,TGTGCCAGCAGTTTTACGGACGCGAACACCGGGGAGCTGTTTTTT,CASSFTDANTGELFF
.,TRBJ2-3,TRBV12-3/TRBV12-4,13,many,TGTGCCAGCGGGTCAGGGGTCAAAGATACGCAGTATTTT,CASGSGVKDTQYF
.,TRBJ1-2,TRBV27,17,many,TGTGCCAGCAGCCCCAACCCGATGACAGGACGTAACTATGGCTACACCTTC,CASSPNPMTGRNYGYTF
.,TRBJ1-1,TRBV3-1,15,many,TGTGCCAGCAGCCAAGATCTCCGGGGTTTGGCTGAAGCTTTCTTT,CASSQDLRGLAEAFF
TRBD1,TRBJ1-4,TRBV7-9,16,few,TGTGCCATCCCGGAGACAGGGAACTATCGGGCCGAAAAACTGTTTTTT,CAIPETGNYRAEKLFF
TRBD2,TRBJ2-3,TRBV6-1,15,.,TGTGCCAGCAGGACTAGCGGGACAAGGGCGGATACGCAGTATTTT,CASRTSGTRADTQYF
TRBD2,TRBJ2-1,TRBV4-1,16,.,TGCGCCAGCAGCCAAGTTGCGCTAGCGGGAGTCAATGAGCAGTTCTTC,CASSQVALAGVNEQFF
.,TRBJ2-2,TRBV2,14,few,TGTGCCAGCATGGACAGTCTGAACACCGGGGAGCTGTTTTTT,CASMDSLNTGELFF
.,TRBJ2-1,TRBV2,12,many,TGTGCCAGCAGTGTGGAAGACGAAGAGCAGTTCTTC,CASSVEDEEQFF
.,TRBJ2-7,TRBV5-1,14,many,TGCGCCAGCGGTAGGGAGGAAACGGGCGACGAGCAGTACTTC,CASGREETGDEQYF
.,TRBJ2-2,TRBV4-1,15,few,TGCGCCAGCAGCCAAGAAATGGGTAGCACCGGGGAGCTGTTTTTT,CASSQEMGSTGELFF
.,TRBJ2-1,TRBV7-3,15,many,TGTGCCAGCAGCTTAACAACTAGTTACCCCGGTGAGCAGTTCTTC,CASSLTTSYPGEQFF
TRBD1,TRBJ2-7,TRBV28,14,.,TGTGCCAGCAGATACCAGACAGGGGCTGGCGAGCAGTACTTC,CASRYQTGAGEQYF
.,TRBJ2-4,TRBV5-1,14,many,TGCGCCAGCAGCCTAGGGGGAGCCAAAAACATTCAGTACTTC,CASSLGGAKNIQYF
.,TRBJ2-7,TRBV27,18,many,TGTGCCAGCAGTTCTGTCGCCTCCTCCCTCAGGGGCTCCTACGAGCAGTACTTC,CASSSVASSLRGSYEQYF
.,TRBJ1-3,TRBV15,16,few,TGTGCCACCAGCAGAGATGAGAGACACGGGGACCACACCATATATTTT,CATSRDERHGDHTIYF
.,TRBJ2-3,TRBV28,14,many,TGTGCCAGCAGAAGCAGGAGGGGCACAGATACGCAGTATTTT,CASRSRRGTDTQYF
.,TRBJ1-1,TRBV5-6,15,many,TGTGCCAGCAGCACCTCGACGGAGATTCTGACTGAAGCTTTCTTT,CASSTSTEILTEAFF